The 22 T cell receptor beta chains below all came from one sample that was sequenced in a study of naive and memory T cell subsets. The beta constant-region primer was an equimolar mix of two oligonucleotides covering TRBC1 and TRBC2. Each CDR3 protein is one row after TCRdb ran MiXCR on the UMI-ligation and nested PCR reads. Among 32,000 or so distinct CDR3 sequences listed, about 14% were seen once. The sequenced sample was effector memory CD4+ T cells from blood. Subset noted: effector memory, CD45RA- CD27-. These receptor sequences come from a human donor in good health.

This clonotype was detected a few times. This chain connects TRBV5-1 to TRBJ1-4; no clear D gene. This CDR3 region has 15 residues. Germline V gene sequence: CDR1 SGHRS, CDR2 YFSETQ. Trimming cost V 0 bases and J 7 bases, with 13 bases left between them. The chain's CDR3 is CASSLAVGAGEKLFF. CDR3 DNA sequence: TGCGCCAGCAGCTTGGCTGTCGGAGCTGGTGAAAAACTGTTTTTT.

This clonotype was counted ten times or more. The chain carries TRBV24-1 and TRBJ2-1; D not resolved. The germline V gene has CDR1 KGHDR and CDR2 SFDVKD. V shed 4 bases and J shed 2 bases, with 11 bases lying between them. The CDR3 consists of 15 residues. For the CDR3, the DNA is TGTGCCACCAGTGAGGGAACTGCCCCCTACAATGAGCAGTTCTTC. Its translation: CATSEGTAPYNEQFF.

This clonotype was counted at least ten times. The chain carries TRBV27 and TRBJ2-1; 7 bases are shared with TRBD1. Germline values: CDR1 MNHEY, CDR2 SMNVEV (reference sequence). The length of the CDR3 is 16 residues. V trimming: 5 bases; J trimming: 2 bases; junction bases outside the gene matches: 9. CDR3 in amino acids: CASSDRETGPYNEQFF. CDR3 DNA sequence: TGTGCCAGCAGTGACAGGGAGACGGGCCCCTACAATGAGCAGTTCTTC.

J is TRBJ1-2 and V is TRBV5-4; 10 bases match TRBD1. In germline, CDR1 is SGHNT, CDR2 YYREEE (reference sequence). The CDR3 has 14 residues. With 5 bases clipped from V and 3 bases from J, the junction kept 4 bases outside the gene matches. The CDR3 nucleotides are TGTGCCAGCAGTCCGGGGACAGGGGACTATGGCTACACCTTC. Translated, it gives CASSPGTGDYGYTF.

Concerning this clonotype: Since a much larger clone is just one base distant, this may be a read error. V usage is TRBV6-5 and J usage is TRBJ2-1; tentative D call: TRBD1 (5 bases). Germline V CDR1 and CDR2: MNHEY, SVGAGI. The ends were cut back, 5 bases at V and 2 bases at J, with 19 bases in the middle. The length of the CDR3 is 17 residues. DNA for the CDR3: TGTGCCAGCAGTCCACCGGGCAGGGTTGTAGCCTACAATGAGCAGTTCTTC. Residues: CASSPPGRVVAYNEQFF.

There are a few counts of this clonotype. The chain links TRBV5-1 to TRBJ2-3; perhaps D is TRBD1 or TRBD2 (5 bases each). V shed 2 bases and J shed 4 bases, with 11 bases lying between them. The CDR3 is 14 amino acids. Germline V lookup: CDR1 SGHRS, CDR2 YFSETQ. This CDR3 is CASSLPGPSDTQYF. DNA for the CDR3: TGCGCCAGCAGCTTACCGGGACCATCAGATACGCAGTATTTT.

This clonotype counts as medium-sized. This sequence joins TRBV6-6 and TRBJ1-2; maybe TRBD1 (6 bases). The ends were cut back, 2 bases at V and 8 bases at J, with 24 bases in the middle. The CDR3 runs 17 residues. Per germline, CDR1 MNHNY and CDR2 SVGAGI (reference sequence). The CDR3 sequence is CASSYTDIRTAVIGYTF. As DNA, the CDR3 is TGTGCCAGCAGTTACACGGATATCAGGACAGCCGTCATCGGCTACACCTTC.

The chain employs TRBV7-2 and TRBJ2-3, with a weak D call TRBD1 (6 bases). The V gene's germline CDR1 is SGHTA and CDR2 FQGNSA. CDR3 length: 14 amino acids. The V end was cut by 5 bases, the J end by 2 bases, with 11 bases between. In DNA form, the CDR3 reads TGTGCCAGCAGCGCAGGACAGTCCACAGATACGCAGTATTTT. Translation: CASSAGQSTDTQYF. The complete variable domain, with remaining parts taken from reference TRBV7-2 and TRBJ2-3, reads GAGVSQSPSNKVTEKGKDVELRCDPISGHTALYWYRQSLGQGLEFLIYFQGNSAPDKSGLPSDRFSAERTGGSVSTLTIQRTQQEDSAVYLCASSAGQSTDTQYFGPGTRLTVL.

The chain is built from TRBV7-7 and TRBJ2-3; 9 bases are a match to TRBD2. Germline V CDR1 and CDR2: SSHAT, FNYEAQ (reference sequence). The V segment lost 5 bases and the J segment 4 bases; nucleotides outside the gene matches: 4. The CDR3 is 14 residues long. The CDR3: CASSPSGIADTQYF. CDR3 sequence (DNA): TGTGCCAGCAGCCCTAGCGGGATAGCAGATACGCAGTATTTT.

Many counts were recorded for this clonotype. The chain joins TRBV5-6 to TRBJ2-5, with TRBD1 identical over 10 bases. CDR3 length: 15 amino acids. Germline CDR1 is SGHDT and CDR2 is YYEEEE. With 4 bases clipped from V and 5 bases from J, the junction kept 8 bases outside the gene matches. The CDR3 spells CASSPDRGIQETQYF. CDR3 DNA sequence: TGTGCCAGCAGCCCGGACAGGGGGATCCAGGAGACCCAGTACTTC.

This clonotype was counted a few times. The V gene is TRBV29-1, the J gene TRBJ2-1, with a possible D match to TRBD1 (5 bases). Per the germline V gene, CDR1 is SQVTM and CDR2 is ANQGSEA. The V and J ends lost 7 bases and 4 bases respectively, with 17 bases between them. This CDR3 is built from 14 residues. The CDR3 nucleotides read TGCAGCGCCGCTCAGGGCATGGGGTACAATGAGCAGTTCTTC. It yields the protein CSAAQGMGYNEQFF.

Ten or more counts support this clonotype. V and J are TRBV19 and TRBJ2-5; TRBD1 is a possible D gene (6 bases). Germline assignment: CDR1 LNHDA and CDR2 SQIVND (reference sequence). Between the trimmed V and J ends, which lost 1 base and 4 bases, there was a span of 13 bases. The CDR3 is made up of 15 amino acids. CDR3 nucleotides: TGTGCCAGTAGTATAGGAACAGGGCGGCGAGAGACCCAGTACTTC. It yields the protein CASSIGTGRRETQYF.

This clonotype was seen just once. This chain connects TRBV6-2 or TRBV6-3 to TRBJ2-7; D call uncertain. Trimming cost V 6 bases and J 3 bases, with 15 bases left between them. The germline V gene has CDR1 MNHEY and CDR2 SVGEGT. The CDR3 runs to 14 residues. The CDR3 protein is CASSPVTVFYEQYF. The CDR3 DNA is TGTGCCAGCAGCCCCGTGACCGTCTTCTACGAGCAGTACTTC.

The chain uses TRBV7-9 and TRBJ1-4; D might be TRBD1 (5 bases). V lost 2 bases and J lost 0, with 19 bases in between. The CDR3 spans 19 residues. Germline V lookup: CDR1 SEHNR, CDR2 FQNEAQ (reference sequence). As DNA, the CDR3 is TGTGCCAGCAGCTTAACCCAGGTATCGGGGCCTGCAACTAATGAAAAACTGTTTTTT. Translation gives CASSLTQVSGPATNEKLFF.

This sequence joins TRBV14 and TRBJ2-1; D not certain. The germline V gene encodes CDR1 SGHDN and CDR2 FVKESK. The CDR3 totals 14 residues. The V end was cut by 1 base, the J end by 3 bases, with 7 bases between. In DNA, the CDR3 is TGTGCCAGCAGCCAAGTCGCAGGCTACAATGAGCAGTTCTTC. Its protein product is CASSQVAGYNEQFF.

The rearrangement uses TRBV5-6 and TRBJ1-2; D is possibly TRBD1 (6 bases). The ends were cut back, 0 bases at V and 9 bases at J, with 15 bases in the middle. This CDR3 has 14 amino acids. Germline V CDR1 and CDR2: SGHDT, YYEEEE. This CDR3 is CASSLAPQGRSYTF. The CDR3 DNA reads TGTGCCAGCAGCTTGGCCCCACAGGGTCGGAGCTACACCTTC.

At least ten counts were recorded for this clonotype. This chain connects TRBV5-4 to TRBJ1-4; D not resolved. The CDR3 is 17 residues long. CDR1 is SGHNT and CDR2 is YYREEE in the germline V gene (reference sequence). Trimming cost V 3 bases and J 6 bases, with 21 bases left between them. In DNA form, the CDR3 reads TGTGCCAGCAGCTCATCTCCCCTGACCCTGAAAGATGAAAAACTGTTTTTT. Protein product: CASSSSPLTLKDEKLFF.

This clonotype was seen a handful of times. The rearrangement links TRBV2 to TRBJ1-6; no clear D gene. Germline V gives CDR1 SNHLY, CDR2 FYNNEI. CDR3 size: 14 residues. V lost 1 base and J lost 6, with 7 bases in between. The CDR3 reads CASSEDWANSPLHF. The DNA for the CDR3 is TGTGCCAGCAGTGAAGATTGGGCTAATTCACCCCTCCACTTT.

The chain couples TRBV18 to TRBJ2-1, with D perhaps matching TRBD2 (5 bases). The CDR3 sequence is 14 residues long. Germline V gene sequence: CDR1 KGHSH, CDR2 LQKENI. Deletions cut 6 bases from V and 8 bases from J, with 17 bases between. CDR3 DNA sequence: TGTGCCAGCTCTATCGACTACCGTAAGGATGAGCAGTTCTTC. Its translation: CASSIDYRKDEQFF.

Many counts were recorded for this clonotype. J is TRBJ1-1 and V is TRBV10-2; 8 nucleotides agree with TRBD1. The germline V gene encodes CDR1 WSHSY and CDR2 SAAADI. The CDR3 contains 15 residues. J gave up 1 base and V 7 bases, and 8 bases lay outside the gene matches. The CDR3 region is CASTRTGTGNTEAFF. CDR3 coding DNA: TGCGCCAGCACGAGGACCGGGACAGGGAACACTGAAGCTTTCTTT.

The table lists this clonotype with many counts. V and J are TRBV18 and TRBJ2-1, with D possibly TRBD1 on 6 matching bases. Trimming removed 3 bases from V and 0 bases from J, with 12 bases in between. Germline V CDR1 and CDR2: KGHSH, LQKENI. The CDR3 loop spans 16 amino acids. The CDR3 reads CASSPTQGYSYNEQFF. In nucleotides, the CDR3 is TGTGCCAGCTCACCGACACAGGGTTACTCCTACAATGAGCAGTTCTTC.

This clonotype came up a few times. This rearrangement joins TRBV24-1 to TRBJ2-1, with 10 nucleotides matching TRBD2. In germline, CDR1 is KGHDR, CDR2 SFDVKD. The CDR3 contains 14 residues. Trimming took 11 bases from V and 4 from J; bases not matched to a gene: 7. The CDR3 DNA sequence: TGTGCCAAGGGAGGACTAGCGGATTACAATGAGCAGTTCTTC. Residues: CAKGGLADYNEQFF.